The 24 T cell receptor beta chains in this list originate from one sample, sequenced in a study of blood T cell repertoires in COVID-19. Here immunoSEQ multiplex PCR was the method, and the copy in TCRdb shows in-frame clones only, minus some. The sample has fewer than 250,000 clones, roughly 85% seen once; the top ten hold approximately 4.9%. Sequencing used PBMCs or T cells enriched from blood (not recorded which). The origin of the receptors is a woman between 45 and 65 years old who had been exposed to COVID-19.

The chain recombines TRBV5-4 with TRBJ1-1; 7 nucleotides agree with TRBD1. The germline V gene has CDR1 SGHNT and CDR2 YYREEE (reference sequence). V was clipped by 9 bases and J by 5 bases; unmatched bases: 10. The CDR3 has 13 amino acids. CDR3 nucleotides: TGTGCCAACGACAGGGAAAGAGGGACTGAAGCTTTCTTT. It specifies CANDRERGTEAFF.

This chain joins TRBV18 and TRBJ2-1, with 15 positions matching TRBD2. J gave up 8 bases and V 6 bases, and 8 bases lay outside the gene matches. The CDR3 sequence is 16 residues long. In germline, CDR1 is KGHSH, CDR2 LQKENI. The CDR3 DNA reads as TGTGCCAGCTCCCTCGGACTAGCGGGGGGGTCGGATGAGCAGTTCTTC. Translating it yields CASSLGLAGGSDEQFF.

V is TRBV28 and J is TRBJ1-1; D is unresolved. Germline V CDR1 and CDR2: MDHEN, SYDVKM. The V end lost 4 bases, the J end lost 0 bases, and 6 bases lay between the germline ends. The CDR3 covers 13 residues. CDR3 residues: CASSSILNTEAFF. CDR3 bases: TGTGCCAGCAGTTCTATACTGAACACTGAAGCTTTCTTT.

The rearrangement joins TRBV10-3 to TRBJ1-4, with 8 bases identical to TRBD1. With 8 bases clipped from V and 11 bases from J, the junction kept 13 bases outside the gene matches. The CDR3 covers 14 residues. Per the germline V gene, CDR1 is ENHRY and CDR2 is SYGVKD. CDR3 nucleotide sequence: TGTGCCATCGGGTCAGGGGGCCGTTTAGGGAAACTGTTTTTT. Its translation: CAIGSGGRLGKLFF.

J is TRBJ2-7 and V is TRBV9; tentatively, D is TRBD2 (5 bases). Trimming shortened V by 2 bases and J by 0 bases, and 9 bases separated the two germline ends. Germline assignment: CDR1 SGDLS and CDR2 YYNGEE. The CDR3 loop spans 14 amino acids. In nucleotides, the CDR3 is TGTGCCAGCAGCGTTACTGGGAGCTCCTACGAGCAGTACTTC. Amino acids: CASSVTGSSYEQYF.

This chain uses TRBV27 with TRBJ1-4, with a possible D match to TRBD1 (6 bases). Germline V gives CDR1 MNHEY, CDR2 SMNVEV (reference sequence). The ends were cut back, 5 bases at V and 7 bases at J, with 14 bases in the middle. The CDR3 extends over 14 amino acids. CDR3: CASSRGGKVEKLFF. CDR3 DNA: TGTGCCAGCAGTAGGGGGGGGAAGGTTGAAAAACTGTTTTTT.

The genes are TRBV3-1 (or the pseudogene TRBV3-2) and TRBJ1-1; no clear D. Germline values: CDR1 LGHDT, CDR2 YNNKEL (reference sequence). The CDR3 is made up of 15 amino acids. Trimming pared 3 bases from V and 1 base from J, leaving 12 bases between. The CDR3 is CASSHDGRGNTEAFF. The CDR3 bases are TGTGCCAGCAGCCACGACGGGAGAGGGAACACTGAAGCTTTCTTT.

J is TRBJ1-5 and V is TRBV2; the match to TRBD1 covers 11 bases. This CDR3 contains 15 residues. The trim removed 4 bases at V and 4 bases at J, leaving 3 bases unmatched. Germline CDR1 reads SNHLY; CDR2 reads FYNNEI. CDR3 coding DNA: TGTGCCAGCAGTGGAGGGACAGGGGGGAATCAGCCCCAGCATTTT. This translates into CASSGGTGGNQPQHF.

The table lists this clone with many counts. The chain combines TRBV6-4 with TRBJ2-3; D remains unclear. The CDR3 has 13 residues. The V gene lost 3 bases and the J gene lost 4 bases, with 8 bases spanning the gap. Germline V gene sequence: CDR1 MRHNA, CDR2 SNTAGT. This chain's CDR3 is CASSDRDSDTQYF. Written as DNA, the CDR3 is TGTGCCAGCAGTGATCGCGATTCAGATACGCAGTATTTT.

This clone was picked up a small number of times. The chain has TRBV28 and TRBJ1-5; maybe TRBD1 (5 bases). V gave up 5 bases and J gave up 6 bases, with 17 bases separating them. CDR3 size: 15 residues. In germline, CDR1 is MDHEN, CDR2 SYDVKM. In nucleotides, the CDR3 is TGTGCCAGCAGTCTTGCGGGGCAGGGAGGTCAGCCCCAGCATTTT. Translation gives CASSLAGQGGQPQHF.

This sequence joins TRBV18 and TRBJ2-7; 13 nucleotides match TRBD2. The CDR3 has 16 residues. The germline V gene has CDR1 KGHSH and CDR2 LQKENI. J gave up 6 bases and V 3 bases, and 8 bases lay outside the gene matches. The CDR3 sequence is CASSPGGGLAGTEQYF. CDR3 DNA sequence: TGTGCCAGCTCACCGGGCGGGGGACTAGCGGGGACCGAGCAGTACTTC.

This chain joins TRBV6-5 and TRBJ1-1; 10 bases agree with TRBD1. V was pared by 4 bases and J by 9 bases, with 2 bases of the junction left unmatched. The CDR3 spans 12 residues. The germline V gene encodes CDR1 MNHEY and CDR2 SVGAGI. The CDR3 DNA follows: TGTGCCAGCAGTTTCGACAGGGGGCAAGCTTTCTTT. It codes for CASSFDRGQAFF.

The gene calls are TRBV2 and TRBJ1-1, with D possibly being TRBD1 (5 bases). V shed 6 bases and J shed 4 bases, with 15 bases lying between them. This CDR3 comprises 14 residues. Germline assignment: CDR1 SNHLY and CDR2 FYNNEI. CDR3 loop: CASSDGGVGTEAFF. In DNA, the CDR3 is TGTGCCAGCAGCGACGGGGGGGTCGGCACTGAAGCTTTCTTT. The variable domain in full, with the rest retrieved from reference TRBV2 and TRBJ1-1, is EPEVTQTPSHQVTQMGQEVILRCVPISNHLYFYWYRQILGQKVEFLVSFYNNEISEKSEIFDDQFSVERPDGSNFTLKIRSTKLEDSAMYFCASSDGGVGTEAFFGQGTRLTVV.

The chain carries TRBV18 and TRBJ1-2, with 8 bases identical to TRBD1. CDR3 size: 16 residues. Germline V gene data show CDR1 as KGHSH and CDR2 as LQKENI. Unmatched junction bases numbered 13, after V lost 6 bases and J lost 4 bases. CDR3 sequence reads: CASSPRPTGVIYGYTF. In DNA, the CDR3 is TGTGCCAGCTCCCCCCGACCGACAGGGGTTATCTATGGCTACACCTTC.

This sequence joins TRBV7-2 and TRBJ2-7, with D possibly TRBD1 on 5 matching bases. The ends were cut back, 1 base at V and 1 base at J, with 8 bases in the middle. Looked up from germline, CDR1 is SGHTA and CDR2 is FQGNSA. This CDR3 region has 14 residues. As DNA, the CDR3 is TGTGCCAGCAGCTTAGACAGGCGGTCCTACGAGCAGTACTTC. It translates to CASSLDRRSYEQYF.

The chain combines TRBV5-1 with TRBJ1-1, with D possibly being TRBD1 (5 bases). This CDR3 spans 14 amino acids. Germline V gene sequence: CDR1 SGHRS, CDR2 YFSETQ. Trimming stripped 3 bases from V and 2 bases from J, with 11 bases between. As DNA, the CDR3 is TGCGCCAGCAGCTGGACACAGCCTAACACTGAAGCTTTCTTT. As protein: CASSWTQPNTEAFF.

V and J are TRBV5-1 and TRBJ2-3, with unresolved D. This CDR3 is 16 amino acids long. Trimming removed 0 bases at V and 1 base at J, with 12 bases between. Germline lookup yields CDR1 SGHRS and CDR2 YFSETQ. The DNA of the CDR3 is TGCGCCAGCAGCTTGGCCCCCGGGTCCGGCACAGATACGCAGTATTTT. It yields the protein CASSLAPGSGTDTQYF.

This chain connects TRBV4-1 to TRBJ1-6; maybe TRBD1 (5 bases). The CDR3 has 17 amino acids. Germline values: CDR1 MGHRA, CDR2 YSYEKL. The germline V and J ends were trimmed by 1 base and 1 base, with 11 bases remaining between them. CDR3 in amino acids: CASSQALGESYNSPLHF. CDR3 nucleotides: TGCGCCAGCAGCCAAGCTCTAGGGGAATCCTATAATTCACCCCTCCACTTT.

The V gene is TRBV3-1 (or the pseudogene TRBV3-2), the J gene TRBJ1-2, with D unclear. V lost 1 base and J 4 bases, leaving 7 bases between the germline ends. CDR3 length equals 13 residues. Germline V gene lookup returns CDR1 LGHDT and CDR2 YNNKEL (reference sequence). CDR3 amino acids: CASSQAQAYGYTF. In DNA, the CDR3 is TGTGCCAGCAGCCAAGCTCAGGCCTATGGCTACACCTTC.

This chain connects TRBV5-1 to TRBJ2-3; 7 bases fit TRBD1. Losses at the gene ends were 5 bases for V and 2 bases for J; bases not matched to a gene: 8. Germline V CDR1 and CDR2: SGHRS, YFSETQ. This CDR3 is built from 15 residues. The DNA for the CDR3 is TGCGCCAGCAGATCAACAGGGGCCACCACAGATACGCAGTATTTT. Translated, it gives CASRSTGATTDTQYF.

The CDR3: CASSPSLENNYGYTF. CDR3 in DNA: TGTGCCAGCTCACCCTCTTTAGAAAACAACTATGGCTACACCTTC. The chain couples TRBV18 to TRBJ1-2; D uncertain. Germline V lookup: CDR1 KGHSH, CDR2 LQKENI. V lost 3 bases and J lost 2, with 13 bases in between. This CDR3 spans 15 amino acids.

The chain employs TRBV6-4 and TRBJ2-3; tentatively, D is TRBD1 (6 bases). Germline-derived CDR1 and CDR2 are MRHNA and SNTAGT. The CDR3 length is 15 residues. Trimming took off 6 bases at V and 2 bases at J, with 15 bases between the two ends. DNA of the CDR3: TGTGCCAGCAGGATCGGTGCAGGGGACACAGATACGCAGTATTTT. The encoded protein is CASRIGAGDTDTQYF.

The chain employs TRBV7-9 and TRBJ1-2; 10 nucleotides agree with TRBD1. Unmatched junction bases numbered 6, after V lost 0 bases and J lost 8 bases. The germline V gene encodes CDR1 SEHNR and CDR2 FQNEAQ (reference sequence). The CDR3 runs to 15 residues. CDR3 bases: TGTGCCAGCAGCTTAGCTGGGGACAGGGGCAAAGGCTACACCTTC. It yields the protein CASSLAGDRGKGYTF.

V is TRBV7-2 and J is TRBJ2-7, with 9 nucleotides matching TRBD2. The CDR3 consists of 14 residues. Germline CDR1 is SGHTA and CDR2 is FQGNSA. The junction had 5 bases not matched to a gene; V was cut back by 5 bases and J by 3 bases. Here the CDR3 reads CASSAASGDYEQYF. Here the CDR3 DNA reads TGTGCCAGCAGCGCGGCTAGCGGGGACTACGAGCAGTACTTC.